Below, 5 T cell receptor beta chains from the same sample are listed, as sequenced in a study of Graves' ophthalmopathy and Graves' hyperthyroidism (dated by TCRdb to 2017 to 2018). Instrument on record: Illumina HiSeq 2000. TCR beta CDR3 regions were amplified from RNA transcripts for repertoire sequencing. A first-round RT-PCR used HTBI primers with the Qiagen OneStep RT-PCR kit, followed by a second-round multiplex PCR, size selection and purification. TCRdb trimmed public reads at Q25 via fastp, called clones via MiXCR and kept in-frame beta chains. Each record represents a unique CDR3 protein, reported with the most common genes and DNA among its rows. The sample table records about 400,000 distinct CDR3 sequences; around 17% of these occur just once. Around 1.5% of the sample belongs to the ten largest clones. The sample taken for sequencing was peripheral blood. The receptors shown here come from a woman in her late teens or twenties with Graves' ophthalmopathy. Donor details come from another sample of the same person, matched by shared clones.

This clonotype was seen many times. The CDR3 sequence is CATTRDRDHEQYF. CDR3 coding DNA: TGTGCCACCACCCGGGACAGGGACCACGAGCAGTACTTC. The chain combines TRBV6-2 or TRBV6-3 with TRBJ2-7; 9 bases agree with TRBD1. Trimming took 10 bases from V and 5 from J; bases not matched to a gene: 9. Germline V gene data show CDR1 as MNHEY and CDR2 as SVGEGT. The CDR3 has 13 residues.

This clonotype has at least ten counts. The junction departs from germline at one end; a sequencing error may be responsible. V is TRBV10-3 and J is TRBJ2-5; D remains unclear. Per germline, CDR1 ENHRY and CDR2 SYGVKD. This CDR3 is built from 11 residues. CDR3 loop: CAIRDQETQYF. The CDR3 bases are TGTGCCATCAGGGACCAGGAGACCCAGTACTTC.

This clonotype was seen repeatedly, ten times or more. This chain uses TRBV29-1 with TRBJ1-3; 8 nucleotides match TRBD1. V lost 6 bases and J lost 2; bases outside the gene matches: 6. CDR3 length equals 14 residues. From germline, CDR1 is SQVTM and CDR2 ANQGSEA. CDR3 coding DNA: TGCAGCGTCGCAGGGGGCGCCGCTGGAAACACCATATATTTT. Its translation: CSVAGGAAGNTIYF.

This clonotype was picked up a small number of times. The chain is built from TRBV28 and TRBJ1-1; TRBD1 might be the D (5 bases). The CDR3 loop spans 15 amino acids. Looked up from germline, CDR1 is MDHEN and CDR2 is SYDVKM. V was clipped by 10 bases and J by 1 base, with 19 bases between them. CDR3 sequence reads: CAIASSGTANTEAFF. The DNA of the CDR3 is TGTGCCATCGCTTCCTCCGGGACGGCGAACACTGAAGCTTTCTTT. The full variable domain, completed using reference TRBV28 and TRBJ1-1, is DVKVTQSSRYLVKRTGEKVFLECVQDMDHENMFWYRQDPGLGLRLIYFSYDVKMKEKGDIPEGYSVSREKKERFSLILESASTNQTSMYLCAIASSGTANTEAFFGQGTRLTVV.

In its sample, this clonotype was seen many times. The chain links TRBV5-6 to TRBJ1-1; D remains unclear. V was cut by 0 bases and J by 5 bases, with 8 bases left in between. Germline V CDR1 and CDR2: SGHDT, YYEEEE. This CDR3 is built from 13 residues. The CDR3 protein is CASSLGTATEAFF. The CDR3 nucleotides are TGTGCCAGCAGCTTGGGTACAGCGACTGAAGCTTTCTTT.